The source of this T cell receptor (beta chain) is a study of T cell changes during pregnancy in multiple sclerosis. Only one count was recorded for this clone. The CDR3 extends over 14 amino acids. V was clipped by 1 base and J by 4 bases; unmatched bases: 3. Germline V gene sequence: CDR1 SGHNT, CDR2 YYREEE (reference sequence). Libraries were prepared by immunoSEQ multiplex PCR; TCRdb keeps only in-frame clonotypes and omits some of them. The sample shows fewer than 90,000 clones, approximately 95% of them seen only once. This receptor was obtained from a female donor with multiple sclerosis, enrolled in a pregnancy study. V gene TRBV5-4 combines with J gene TRBJ2-5, with 8 bases identical to TRBD2. The material was peripheral blood, obtained in the first trimester of pregnancy. CDR3 loop: CASSLMAGGETQYF. DNA for the CDR3: TGTGCCAGCAGCTTGATGGCGGGGGGAGAGACCCAGTACTTC.